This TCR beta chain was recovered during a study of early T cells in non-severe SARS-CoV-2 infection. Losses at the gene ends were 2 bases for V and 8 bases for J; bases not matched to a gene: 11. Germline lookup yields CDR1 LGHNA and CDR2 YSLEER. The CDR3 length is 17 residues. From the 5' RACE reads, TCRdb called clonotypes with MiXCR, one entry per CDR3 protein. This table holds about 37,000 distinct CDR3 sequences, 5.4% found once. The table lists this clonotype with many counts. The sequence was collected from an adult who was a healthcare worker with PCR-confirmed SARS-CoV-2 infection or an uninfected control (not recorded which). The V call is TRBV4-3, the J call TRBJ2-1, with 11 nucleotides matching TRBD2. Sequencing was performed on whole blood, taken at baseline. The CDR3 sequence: CASSQTRPSGRIHEQFF. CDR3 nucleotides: TGCGCCAGCAGCCAAACGCGGCCTAGCGGGAGGATCCATGAGCAGTTCTTC.